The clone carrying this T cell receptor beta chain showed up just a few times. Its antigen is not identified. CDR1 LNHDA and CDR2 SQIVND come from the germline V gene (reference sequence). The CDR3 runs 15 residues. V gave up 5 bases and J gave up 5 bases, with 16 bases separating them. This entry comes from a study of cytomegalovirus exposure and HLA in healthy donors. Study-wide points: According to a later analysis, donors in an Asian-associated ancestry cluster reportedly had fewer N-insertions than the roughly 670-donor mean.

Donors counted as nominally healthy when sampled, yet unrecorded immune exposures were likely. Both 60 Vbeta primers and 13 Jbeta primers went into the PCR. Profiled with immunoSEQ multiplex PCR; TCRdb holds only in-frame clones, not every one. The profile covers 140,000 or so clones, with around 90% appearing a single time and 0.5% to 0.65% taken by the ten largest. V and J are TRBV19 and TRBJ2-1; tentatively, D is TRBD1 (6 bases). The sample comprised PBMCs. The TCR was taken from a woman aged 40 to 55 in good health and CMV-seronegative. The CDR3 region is CASSAPGHIDNEQFF. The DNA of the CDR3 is TGTGCCAGTAGTGCACCGGGACACATAGACAATGAGCAGTTCTTC.